The 21 T cell receptor beta chains below were found in one sample sequenced in a study of T cell changes during pregnancy in multiple sclerosis. Here immunoSEQ multiplex PCR was the method, and the copy in TCRdb shows in-frame clones only, minus some. The sample includes some 52,000 clones, over 80% of them seen just once. The sample was CD4+ T cells from peripheral blood mononuclear cells, taken in the third trimester of pregnancy. The receptors derive from a female donor with multiple sclerosis, enrolled in a pregnancy study.

This clone was counted once. The V and J genes are TRBV9 and TRBJ2-1; 8 bases line up with TRBD2. The CDR3 runs 16 residues. Per the germline V gene, CDR1 is SGDLS and CDR2 is YYNGEE. Unmatched junction bases numbered 11, after V lost 0 bases and J lost 9 bases. Here the CDR3 DNA reads TGTGCCAGCAGCGTAGAATGGAGCGGGAGTTGGAGTGAGCAGTTCTTC. Protein sequence: CASSVEWSGSWSEQFF. The full variable domain, completed using reference TRBV9 and TRBJ2-1, is DSGVTQTPKHLITATGQRVTLRCSPRSGDLSVYWYQQSLDQGLQFLIQYYNGEERAKGNILERFSAQQFPDLHSELNLSSLELGDSALYFCASSVEWSGSWSEQFFGPGTRLTVL.

The chain uses TRBV30 and TRBJ1-1; D call uncertain. Germline V gives CDR1 GTSNPN, CDR2 SVGIG (reference sequence). Deletions cut 1 base from V and 1 base from J, with 4 bases between. The CDR3 consists of 12 residues. CDR3 DNA sequence: TGTGCCTGGAGTGGGCAGAACACTGAAGCTTTCTTT. Its translation is CAWSGQNTEAFF.

The chain employs TRBV19 and TRBJ1-2; perhaps TRBD1 as D (6 bases). From germline, CDR1 is LNHDA and CDR2 SQIVND (reference sequence). Trimming pared 7 bases from V and 0 bases from J, leaving 9 bases between. The CDR3 has 13 amino acids. The DNA for the CDR3 is TGTGCCAGTACCTGGACAGCTAACTATGGCTACACCTTC. The encoded protein is CASTWTANYGYTF.

This clone has only one observation. The chain combines TRBV5-1 with TRBJ2-2; 8 bases are shared with TRBD1. Germline assignment: CDR1 SGHRS and CDR2 YFSETQ. The CDR3 runs 15 residues. Trimming took 3 bases from V and 2 from J; bases not matched to a gene: 3. Here the CDR3 reads CASSWDRSNTGELFF. The CDR3 DNA is TGCGCCAGCAGCTGGGACAGGAGTAACACCGGGGAGCTGTTTTTT.

The chain employs TRBV7-8 and TRBJ1-5; possible D gene TRBD1, 5 bases. This CDR3 is built from 16 residues. CDR1 SGHVS and CDR2 FQNEAQ come from the germline V gene. V shed 4 bases and J shed 5 bases, with 18 bases lying between them. CDR3 DNA: TGTGCCAGCAGCTCCATTAGGGGCAGGGTTCATCAGCCCCAGCATTTT. This gives the protein CASSSIRGRVHQPQHF.

V usage is TRBV5-1 and J usage is TRBJ1-2; D unresolved. Germline CDR1 reads SGHRS; CDR2 reads YFSETQ. CDR3 length: 12 residues. V lost 5 bases and J lost 4, with 9 bases in between. The CDR3 DNA reads as TGCGCCAGCAGTCCCGGGAGCTATGGCTACACCTTC. Amino acids: CASSPGSYGYTF.

This chain joins TRBV5-4 and TRBJ2-6, with D perhaps TRBD1 (5 bases). The V gene's germline CDR1 is SGHNT and CDR2 YYREEE (reference sequence). Trimming took 0 bases from V and 2 from J, leaving 6 bases between them. This CDR3 has 15 amino acids. CDR3 protein: CASSLEGTGANVLTF. CDR3 sequence (DNA): TGTGCCAGCAGCTTGGAGGGGACTGGGGCCAACGTCCTGACTTTC.

The genes are TRBV19 and TRBJ1-3; D is ambiguous. The V and J ends lost 5 bases and 0 bases respectively, with 11 bases between them. CDR1 and CDR2 from the germline V gene are LNHDA and SQIVND (reference sequence). This CDR3 region has 15 residues. CDR3 in DNA: TGTGCCAGTAGTCCAACGGGTTACTCTGGAAACACCATATATTTT. This codes for CASSPTGYSGNTIYF.

The V gene is TRBV4-1, the J gene TRBJ2-1, with TRBD1 identical over 8 bases. Per the germline V gene, CDR1 is MGHRA and CDR2 is YSYEKL. Trimming at V came to 0 bases and at J to 8 bases, leaving 12 bases not matched to a gene. The CDR3 contains 17 residues. CDR3 nucleotide sequence: TGCGCCAGCAGCCAAGAAGCATCAAGGACAGGGTTTGATGAGCAGTTCTTC. Protein product: CASSQEASRTGFDEQFF.

J is TRBJ1-4 and V is TRBV5-1; unclear D gene. Germline CDR1 SGHRS, CDR2 YFSETQ. V lost 5 bases and J lost 0, with 14 bases in between. This CDR3 comprises 16 residues. The CDR3 loop reads CASRLSYRATNEKLFF. DNA for the CDR3: TGCGCCAGCAGATTGTCCTACAGAGCAACTAATGAAAAACTGTTTTTT.

The rearrangement uses TRBV5-4 and TRBJ1-4, with 8 bases fitting TRBD1. Germline-derived CDR1 and CDR2 are SGHNT and YYREEE (reference sequence). There are 14 residues in the CDR3. V lost 4 bases to trimming and J lost 8 bases; unmatched junction nucleotides: 7. CDR3 nucleotides: TGTGCCAGCAGCGATCAGGGGGCCGGGGAAAAACTGTTTTTT. Its translation is CASSDQGAGEKLFF.

V and J are TRBV18 and TRBJ2-7; 8 bases are shared with TRBD2. Germline CDR1 and CDR2: KGHSH and LQKENI. V lost 3 bases and J lost 7; bases outside the gene matches: 11. This CDR3 comprises 15 residues. The CDR3, as DNA: TGTGCCAGCTCACCGGCGGGACTAGGTCCTCGAGAGCAGTACTTC. It encodes CASSPAGLGPREQYF.

The rearrangement joins TRBV7-2 to TRBJ2-7; TRBD1 might be the D (5 bases). This CDR3 has 14 residues. The germline V and J ends were trimmed by 1 base and 3 bases, with 10 bases remaining between them. From germline, CDR1 is SGHTA and CDR2 FQGNSA. The CDR3 region has the DNA TGTGCCAGCAGCTTAGAGGGGCAGTTCTACGAGCAGTACTTC. It encodes CASSLEGQFYEQYF.

The chain carries TRBV27 and TRBJ1-2, with 12 bases matching TRBD1. With V trimmed by 2 bases and J by 6 bases, 4 bases remained unmatched. Germline loops: CDR1 MNHEY, CDR2 SMNVEV (reference sequence). The CDR3 loop spans 15 amino acids. Written as DNA, the CDR3 is TGTGCCAGCAGTTTAAGGGGACAGGGGGCGAATGGCTACACCTTC. Encoded protein: CASSLRGQGANGYTF.

The V and J genes are TRBV5-1 and TRBJ2-5; 7 bases line up with TRBD1. The tail of the sequence fits TRBJ2-7 better, so the J call may be wrong. The CDR3 runs to 15 residues. The germline gives CDR1 SGHRS, CDR2 YFSETQ. The chain's CDR3 is CASSWGQSGSYEQYF. The CDR3 DNA sequence: TGCGCCAGCAGTTGGGGACAGTCAGGCTCCTACGAGCAGTACTTC.

The V call is TRBV6-1, the J call TRBJ2-1, with 9 nucleotides matching TRBD2. Germline CDR1 reads MNHNS; CDR2 reads SASEGT. The CDR3 extends over 16 amino acids. Unmatched junction bases numbered 6, after V lost 2 bases and J lost 4 bases. CDR3 DNA sequence: TGTGCCAGCAGTGAAAAAATAGCGGGGGCATACAATGAGCAGTTCTTC. It yields the protein CASSEKIAGAYNEQFF.

This chain links TRBV6-1 with TRBJ1-2, with D perhaps TRBD1 (6 bases). V dropped 7 bases and J dropped 2 bases, with 17 bases sitting between them. Germline CDR1 MNHNS, CDR2 SASEGT. This CDR3 spans 15 amino acids. Here the CDR3 DNA reads TGTGCCAGCACCTTACAGGGTGGAATCAACTATGGCTACACCTTC. Translated: CASTLQGGINYGYTF.

The genes are TRBV5-4 and TRBJ1-1, with D possibly TRBD1 on 5 matching bases. The CDR3 has 16 residues. V lost 4 bases and J lost 0, with 16 bases in between. Germline-derived CDR1 and CDR2 are SGHNT and YYREEE (reference sequence). CDR3 sequence reads: CASSLGGTALNTEAFF. CDR3 sequence (DNA): TGTGCCAGCAGCCTAGGAGGGACGGCGTTGAACACTGAAGCTTTCTTT.

The J gene is TRBJ1-2, the V gene TRBV29-1, with 10 bases aligning to TRBD1. Germline V gene data show CDR1 as SQVTM and CDR2 as ANQGSEA. CDR3 size: 14 residues. Unmatched junction bases numbered 8, after V lost 6 bases and J lost 4 bases. DNA for the CDR3: TGCAGCGTGGCGGACAGGGGGATTCCCTATGGCTACACCTTC. It yields the protein CSVADRGIPYGYTF.

The chain employs TRBV7-2 and TRBJ2-2, with 8 bases matching TRBD2. The germline V gene has CDR1 SGHTA and CDR2 FQGNSA. This CDR3 region has 17 residues. J gave up 8 bases and V 1 base, and 12 bases lay outside the gene matches. Here the CDR3 reads CASSLGFRGGLRGELFF. The DNA for the CDR3 is TGTGCCAGCAGCTTAGGGTTTCGGGGGGGCCTACGGGGGGAGCTGTTTTTT.

The rearrangement links TRBV28 to TRBJ1-1; 8 nucleotides match TRBD1. With V trimmed by 6 bases and J by 4 bases, 13 bases remained unmatched. In germline, CDR1 is MDHEN, CDR2 SYDVKM. There are 16 residues in the CDR3. CDR3 residues: CASRFLRTGRPTEAFF. CDR3 in DNA: TGTGCCAGCAGATTTCTAAGGACAGGGAGGCCCACTGAAGCTTTCTTT.